This T cell receptor beta chain was identified in a study of shared clonotypes between healthy human individuals. Study conclusions and caveats: A few donors showed sharing of approximately 5% of naive CD4 clonotypes. The study's rarefaction showed incomplete sorted-subset sequencing despite large depth.

CD45RO-negative, CCR7-selected cells formed the naive CD8 fraction, which excluded terminally differentiated effector memory CD45RA+ cells. Assay execution proceeded at the deep level. Genomic DNA from each subset was divided evenly over several immunoSEQ plates. TCRdb's table, derived via immunoSEQ multiplex PCR, lists solely in-frame clones and lacks some. The top ten clones hold 24% of a sample with hundreds of thousands of clones, just over 90% of them seen once. J was trimmed by 9 bases and V by 3 bases; bases with no gene match: 5. The CDR3 has 13 amino acids. The germline gives CDR1 MNHEY, CDR2 SMNVEV (reference sequence). To note about this clone: The antigen is unknown.

The specimen sequenced was naive CD8+ T cells sorted from blood. The chain uses TRBV27 and TRBJ2-1, with TRBD2 identical over 7 bases. This TCR was recovered from a man aged 25-45 years in good health. The CDR3 loop is CASSFQGGSEQFF. As DNA, the CDR3 is TGTGCCAGCAGTTTCCAGGGAGGGAGTGAGCAGTTCTTC.